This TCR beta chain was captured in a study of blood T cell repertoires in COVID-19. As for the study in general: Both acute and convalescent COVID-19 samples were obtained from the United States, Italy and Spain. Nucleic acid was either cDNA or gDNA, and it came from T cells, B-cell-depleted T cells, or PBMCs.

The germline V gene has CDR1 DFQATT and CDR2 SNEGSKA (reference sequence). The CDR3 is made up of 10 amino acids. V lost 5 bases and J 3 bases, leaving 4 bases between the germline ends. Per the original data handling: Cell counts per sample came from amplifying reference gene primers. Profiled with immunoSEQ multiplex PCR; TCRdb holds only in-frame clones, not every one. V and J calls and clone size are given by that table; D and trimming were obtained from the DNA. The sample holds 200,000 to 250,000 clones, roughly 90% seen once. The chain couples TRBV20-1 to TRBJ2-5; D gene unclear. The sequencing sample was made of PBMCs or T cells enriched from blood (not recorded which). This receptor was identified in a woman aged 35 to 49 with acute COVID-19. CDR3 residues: CSADKETQYF. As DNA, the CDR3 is TGCAGTGCTGACAAAGAGACCCAGTACTTC.